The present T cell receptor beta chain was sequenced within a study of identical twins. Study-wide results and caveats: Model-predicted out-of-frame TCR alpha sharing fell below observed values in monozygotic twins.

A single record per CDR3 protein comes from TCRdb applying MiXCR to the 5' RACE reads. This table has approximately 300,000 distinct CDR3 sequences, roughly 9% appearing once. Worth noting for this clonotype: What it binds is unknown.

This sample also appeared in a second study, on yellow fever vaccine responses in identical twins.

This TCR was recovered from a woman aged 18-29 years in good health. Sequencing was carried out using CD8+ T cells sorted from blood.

CDR3 in amino acids: CSAKGQNLAKNIQYF. For the CDR3, the DNA is TGCAGTGCCAAGGGGCAGAATCTAGCCAAAAACATTCAGTACTTC. V usage is TRBV20-1 and J usage is TRBJ2-4; D perhaps matches TRBD1 (5 bases). Trimming pared 6 bases from V and 0 bases from J, leaving 15 bases between. Germline V CDR1 and CDR2: DFQATT, SNEGSKA (reference sequence). The CDR3 covers 15 residues.